Following are 27 T cell receptor beta chains from one sample sequenced in a study of vaccination and CD4 T cells after COVID-19. These receptors have no known antigen. Cultured CD4+ T-cell DNA underwent Oncomine TCR Beta short-read sequencing. TCRdb re-derived calls from the PCR reads in MiXCR, one entry per CDR3 protein. Among under 20,000 distinct CDR3 sequences listed, around 50% were seen once. Time point defined: late sampling 161 to 241 days after vaccination in a few convalescent patients. Treatment of the sample: 10-day PBMC culture with coronavirus spike peptide pools or control peptides (ViraFEST assay). Sequencing was performed on CD4+ T cells from blood, cultured in vitro, taken about 7 months after SARS-CoV-2 vaccination. Receptor source: a human donor who had recovered from COVID-19.

This chain connects TRBV19 to TRBJ1-5; D possibly corresponds to TRBD1 (6 bases). Between the trimmed V and J ends, which lost 7 bases and 1 base, there was a span of 14 bases. This CDR3 contains 15 residues. From germline, CDR1 is LNHDA and CDR2 SQIVND (reference sequence). The CDR3 region is CASIEQGWSNQPQHF. Written as DNA, the CDR3 is TGTGCCAGTATAGAACAGGGTTGGAGCAATCAGCCCCAGCATTTT.

This clonotype has just a few counts. The rearrangement joins TRBV20-1 to TRBJ1-1; D gene uncertain. Per the germline V gene, CDR1 is DFQATT and CDR2 is SNEGSKA (reference sequence). The CDR3 is 13 amino acids. Trimming cost V 3 bases and J 1 base, with 9 bases left between them. The CDR3: CSASSGQNTEAFF. CDR3 nucleotide sequence: TGCAGTGCTAGCTCGGGCCAGAACACTGAAGCTTTCTTT.

This chain links TRBV7-8 with TRBJ2-5; 11 bases align to TRBD2. Trimming removed 0 bases from V and 5 bases from J; junction bases left unmatched: 5. This CDR3 contains 16 residues. Germline V gives CDR1 SGHVS, CDR2 FQNEAQ. The CDR3 loop reads CASSLAPSGGRETQYF. The DNA for the CDR3 is TGTGCCAGCAGCTTAGCGCCTAGCGGGGGGAGGGAGACCCAGTACTTC.

V usage is TRBV7-8 and J usage is TRBJ2-1, with D perhaps matching TRBD1 or TRBD2 (6 bases each). Germline V lookup: CDR1 SGHVS, CDR2 FQNEAQ. V lost 7 bases and J lost 1, with 17 bases in between. The CDR3 has 16 amino acids. CDR3 in amino acids: CASTIRGGRSYNEQFF. As DNA, the CDR3 is TGTGCCAGCACCATCAGAGGGGGGCGGTCCTACAATGAGCAGTTCTTC.

This clonotype rates as medium-sized. This chain uses TRBV20-1 with TRBJ1-1; D might be TRBD1 (5 bases). Germline V CDR1 and CDR2: DFQATT, SNEGSKA (reference sequence). V shed 5 bases and J shed 6 bases, with 13 bases lying between them. The length of the CDR3 is 12 residues. CDR3 DNA sequence: TGCAGTGCTCCGAAGCAGGGTTCTGAAGCTTTCTTT. It specifies CSAPKQGSEAFF.

This clonotype was found a few times. J is TRBJ1-4 and V is TRBV7-9, with D perhaps matching TRBD1 (6 bases). Trimming pared 5 bases from V and 4 bases from J, leaving 14 bases between. CDR1 is SEHNR and CDR2 is FQNEAQ in the germline V gene (reference sequence). This CDR3 has 15 amino acids. The CDR3 region has the DNA TGTGCCAGCAGCCTGTACAGGGCCCATAATGAAAAACTGTTTTTT. Translating gives CASSLYRAHNEKLFF. Full variable domain (outside the CDR3, taken from reference TRBV7-9 and TRBJ1-4): DTGVSQNPRHKITKRGQNVTFRCDPISEHNRLYWYRQTLGQGPEFLTYFQNEAQLEKSRLLSDRFSAERPKGSFSTLEIQRTEQGDSAMYLCASSLYRAHNEKLFFGSGTQLSVL.

This clonotype was observed a few times. The genes are TRBV20-1 and TRBJ2-3, with D possibly TRBD2 on 5 matching bases. The V and J ends lost 0 bases and 5 bases respectively, with 12 bases between them. Germline CDR1 and CDR2: DFQATT and SNEGSKA (reference sequence). The CDR3 runs to 14 residues. The CDR3 here is CSARDLTIRDTQYF. CDR3 in DNA: TGCAGTGCTAGAGATCTGACTATCAGAGATACGCAGTATTTT.

V usage is TRBV20-1 and J usage is TRBJ2-3; maybe TRBD2 (6 bases). CDR3 length: 12 amino acids. V lost 6 bases, J lost 5 bases, and 12 bases lay in between. The germline gives CDR1 DFQATT, CDR2 SNEGSKA (reference sequence). CDR3: CSAGGIIDTQYF. DNA of the CDR3: TGCAGTGCCGGCGGGATTATAGATACGCAGTATTTT.

CDR3 amino acids: CSAPVKGYGYTF. In nucleotides, the CDR3 is TGCAGTGCTCCGGTGAAGGGCTATGGCTACACCTTC. V is TRBV20-1 and J is TRBJ1-2; D unresolved. Trimming left V 5 bases short and J 4 bases short, with 11 bases between. The CDR3 has 12 amino acids. The germline gives CDR1 DFQATT, CDR2 SNEGSKA (reference sequence).

This clonotype has just a few counts. V gene TRBV4-1 combines with J gene TRBJ1-2; no clear D gene. Trimming left V 2 bases short and J 3 bases short, with 4 bases between. The length of the CDR3 is 12 residues. Per the germline V gene, CDR1 is MGHRA and CDR2 is YSYEKL. Here the CDR3 reads CASSQQHYGYTF. In nucleotides, the CDR3 is TGCGCCAGCAGCCAACAGCACTATGGCTACACCTTC.

This clonotype has only a few counts. The V gene is TRBV15, the J gene TRBJ2-1; possible D gene TRBD2, 6 bases. Trimming left V 0 bases short and J 8 bases short, with 17 bases between. Per the germline V gene, CDR1 is LNHNV and CDR2 is YYDKDF (reference sequence). The length of the CDR3 is 16 residues. The CDR3 DNA is TGTGCCACCAGCAGAGATTGGAATGGCGGGGCGGATGAGCAGTTCTTC. Encoded protein: CATSRDWNGGADEQFF.

The sample holds a few counts of this clonotype. The J gene is TRBJ2-5, the V gene TRBV15; D is possibly TRBD1 (6 bases). CDR1 and CDR2 (germline): LNHNV, YYDKDF (reference sequence). The CDR3 is made up of 14 amino acids. Deletions cut 2 bases from V and 5 bases from J, with 12 bases between. CDR3 amino acids: CATSRTDSWETQYF. The CDR3, as DNA: TGTGCCACCAGCAGAACGGACAGTTGGGAGACCCAGTACTTC.

The gene calls are TRBV7-3 and TRBJ2-1; D is unclear. The CDR3 is 12 residues long. The V and J ends lost 2 bases and 5 bases respectively, with 4 bases between them. CDR1 SGHTA and CDR2 FQGTGA come from the germline V gene. This chain's CDR3 is CASSLSHNEQFF. The CDR3 nucleotides are TGTGCCAGCAGCTTATCCCACAATGAGCAGTTCTTC.

CDR3 bases: TGTGCCAGTAGTAGCTCCACAAGTAAGCAGCCCCAGCATTTT. This gives the protein CASSSSTSKQPQHF. The V gene is TRBV19, the J gene TRBJ1-5; D gene ambiguous. Germline V lookup: CDR1 LNHDA, CDR2 SQIVND (reference sequence). The V gene lost 4 bases and the J gene lost 7 bases, with 14 bases spanning the gap. The CDR3 spans 14 residues.

The J gene is TRBJ2-7, the V gene TRBV10-3; perhaps D is TRBD1 or TRBD2 (5 bases each). This CDR3 is 16 amino acids long. The ends were cut back, 6 bases at V and 0 bases at J, with 18 bases in the middle. CDR1 and CDR2 (germline): ENHRY, SYGVKD. CDR3 in DNA: TGTGCCATCAGCCGTTCCTCGGGGCGAAGCTCCTACGAGCAGTACTTC. The encoded protein is CAISRSSGRSSYEQYF.

This clonotype is classed as medium-sized. V and J are TRBV4-1 and TRBJ2-5; 9 nucleotides agree with TRBD2. V was clipped by 1 base and J by 0 bases; unmatched bases: 3. This CDR3 region has 16 residues. Per the germline V gene, CDR1 is MGHRA and CDR2 is YSYEKL. This CDR3 reads CASSQGLAEYQETQYF. The CDR3 DNA reads as TGCGCCAGCAGCCAAGGACTAGCGGAGTACCAAGAGACCCAGTACTTC.

The chain couples TRBV7-8 to TRBJ2-1, with TRBD2 identical over 10 bases. With V trimmed by 3 bases and J by 5 bases, 4 bases remained unmatched. Germline V gene sequence: CDR1 SGHVS, CDR2 FQNEAQ. The CDR3 runs to 15 residues. The CDR3 DNA reads TGTGCCAGCAGCTTCGAGCGGGGGGGAGACAATGAGCAGTTCTTC. The encoded protein is CASSFERGGDNEQFF.

V usage is TRBV6-4 and J usage is TRBJ2-7, with 9 bases matching TRBD1. Per germline, CDR1 MRHNA and CDR2 SNTAGT. V was pared by 5 bases and J by 2 bases, with 7 bases of the junction left unmatched. The CDR3 covers 15 residues. The CDR3 loop is CASSLQGAATYEQYF. The CDR3 bases are TGTGCCAGCAGTTTACAGGGGGCGGCTACCTACGAGCAGTACTTC.

CDR3 DNA: TGTGCCAGCAGCGTAGGGCAGGACTCCTACAATGAGCAGTTCTTC. Translating it yields CASSVGQDSYNEQFF. This chain connects TRBV9 to TRBJ2-1; no reliable D call. The ends were cut back, 0 bases at V and 0 bases at J, with 7 bases in the middle. Germline CDR1 is SGDLS and CDR2 is YYNGEE. The CDR3 runs to 15 residues.

The J gene is TRBJ1-6, the V gene TRBV6-1; D may be TRBD1 (5 bases). The V end lost 3 bases, the J end lost 7 bases, and 19 bases lay between the germline ends. The CDR3 spans 17 residues. Germline CDR1 is MNHNS and CDR2 is SASEGT. DNA for the CDR3: TGTGCCAGCAGTGACCCCGGAACCTCCCGGGGGAATTCACCCCTCCACTTT. Amino acids: CASSDPGTSRGNSPLHF.

This clonotype was counted only a few times. The J gene is TRBJ2-3, the V gene TRBV7-8, with D uncertain. The CDR3 loop spans 14 amino acids. Trimming removed 1 base from V and 5 bases from J, with 10 bases in between. Looked up from germline, CDR1 is SGHVS and CDR2 is FQNEAQ. The CDR3 coding sequence is TGTGCCAGCAGCTTAGAAGGACGCGGAGATACGCAGTATTTT. Encoded protein: CASSLEGRGDTQYF.

This chain links TRBV2 with TRBJ1-1; the match to TRBD1 covers 7 bases. This CDR3 contains 17 residues. CDR1 SNHLY and CDR2 FYNNEI come from the germline V gene. Unmatched junction bases numbered 12, after V lost 0 bases and J lost 5 bases. This chain's CDR3 is CASSEAGQATRETEAFF. Written as DNA, the CDR3 is TGTGCCAGCAGTGAAGCAGGACAGGCTACTCGGGAGACTGAAGCTTTCTTT.

V and J are TRBV19 and TRBJ2-5; D gene uncertain. Germline V gene lookup returns CDR1 LNHDA and CDR2 SQIVND (reference sequence). The CDR3 has 13 residues. V was cut by 9 bases and J by 0 bases, with 11 bases left in between. The CDR3 region has the DNA TGTGCCAGCGGACGGATGTACCAAGAGACCCAGTACTTC. The encoded protein is CASGRMYQETQYF.

In its sample, this clonotype was seen a few times. This chain connects TRBV27 to TRBJ2-3; TRBD2 matches 14 bases. Germline-derived CDR1 and CDR2 are MNHEY and SMNVEV (reference sequence). The CDR3 loop spans 16 amino acids. With V trimmed by 10 bases and J by 3 bases, 9 bases remained unmatched. CDR3 nucleotides: TGTGCCACCGGGACTAGCGGGAGATTCGTGACAGATACGCAGTATTTT. It is translated as CATGTSGRFVTDTQYF.

J is TRBJ2-7 and V is TRBV5-4; the match to TRBD2 covers 12 bases. The CDR3 consists of 18 residues. V lost 0 bases and J lost 2; bases outside the gene matches: 9. CDR1 SGHNT and CDR2 YYREEE come from the germline V gene (reference sequence). This CDR3 is CASSLGLAGVLPPYEQYF. Here the CDR3 DNA reads TGTGCCAGCAGCTTGGGACTAGCGGGGGTCTTGCCACCCTACGAGCAGTACTTC. The entire variable domain, with the rest obtained from reference TRBV5-4 and TRBJ2-7, is as follows: ETGVTQSPTHLIKTRGQQVTLRCSSQSGHNTVSWYQQALGQGPQFIFQYYREEENGRGNFPPRFSGLQFPNYSSELNVNALELDDSALYLCASSLGLAGVLPPYEQYFGPGTRLTVT.

The chain combines TRBV2 with TRBJ1-1, with 7 positions matching TRBD1. Germline-derived CDR1 and CDR2 are SNHLY and FYNNEI. The V and J ends lost 7 bases and 3 bases, in that order; junction bases with no gene match: 8. CDR3 length equals 14 residues. CDR3 sequence: CASTYRGSDTEAFF. In DNA, the CDR3 is TGTGCCAGCACCTACAGGGGATCGGACACTGAAGCTTTCTTT.

Only a few counts were recorded for this clonotype. The chain combines TRBV6-1 with TRBJ1-6; D call uncertain. V was shortened by 8 bases and J by 8 bases, with 16 bases between the two germline ends. This CDR3 has 14 residues. In germline, CDR1 is MNHNS, CDR2 SASEGT. CDR3 sequence reads: CASDDNPGDSPLHF. The CDR3 DNA follows: TGTGCCAGCGATGACAACCCCGGTGATTCACCCCTCCACTTT.